The sequence of this TCR beta chain was determined in a study of blood T cell repertoires in COVID-19. Study summary: T cells, B-cell-depleted T cells, or PBMCs provided the cDNA or gDNA that served as material.

It was within 2 weeks before study entry that exposed participants met a COVID-19 case. In the original processing: Amplification from reference gene primers served as the basis for estimated nucleated cell counts. Repertoires were generated with immunoSEQ multiplex PCR, while TCRdb's copy carries only in-frame clones and drops some. Clone size and the V and J calls come from that table; the DNA yielded D and trimming. The repertoire has 200,000 to 300,000 clones, approximately 88% of them found once; the top ten carry roughly 3%. Germline V gene lookup returns CDR1 KGHSH and CDR2 LQKENI. CDR3 length: 18 amino acids. V shed 2 bases and J shed 0 bases, with 14 bases lying between them.

The chain recombines TRBV18 with TRBJ2-6; perhaps TRBD1 as D (6 bases). Sample: PBMCs or T cells enriched from blood (not recorded which). The sequence was collected from a woman aged 40 to 49 who had been exposed to COVID-19. DNA for the CDR3: TGTGCCAGCTCACCAGGTTTCGGACAGCGCTCTGGGGCCAACGTCCTGACTTTC. The encoded protein is CASSPGFGQRSGANVLTF.